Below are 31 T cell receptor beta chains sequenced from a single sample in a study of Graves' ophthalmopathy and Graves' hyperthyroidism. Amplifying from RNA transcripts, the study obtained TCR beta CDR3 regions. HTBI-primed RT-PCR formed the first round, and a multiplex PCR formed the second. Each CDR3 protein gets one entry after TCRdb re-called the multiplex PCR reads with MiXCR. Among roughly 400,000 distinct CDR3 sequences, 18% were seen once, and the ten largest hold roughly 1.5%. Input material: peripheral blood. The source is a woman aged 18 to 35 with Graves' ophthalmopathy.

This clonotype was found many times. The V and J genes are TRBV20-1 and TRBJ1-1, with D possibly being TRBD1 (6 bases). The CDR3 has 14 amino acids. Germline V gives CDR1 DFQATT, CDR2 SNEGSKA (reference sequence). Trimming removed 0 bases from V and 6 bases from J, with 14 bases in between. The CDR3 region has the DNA TGCAGTGCTAGAGATAGGAGGGGGATACCTGAAGCTTTCTTT. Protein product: CSARDRRGIPEAFF.

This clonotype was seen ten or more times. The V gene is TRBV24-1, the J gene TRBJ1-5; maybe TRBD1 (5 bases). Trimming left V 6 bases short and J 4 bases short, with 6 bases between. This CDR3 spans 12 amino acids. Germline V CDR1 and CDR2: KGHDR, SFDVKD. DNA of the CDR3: TGTGCCACCAGTAGACAGAATCAGCCCCAGCATTTT. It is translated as CATSRQNQPQHF.

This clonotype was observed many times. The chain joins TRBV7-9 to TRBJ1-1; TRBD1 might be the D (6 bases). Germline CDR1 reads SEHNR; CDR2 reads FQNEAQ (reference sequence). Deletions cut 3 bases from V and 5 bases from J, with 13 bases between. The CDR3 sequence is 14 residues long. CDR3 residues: CASSFGTTGTEAFF. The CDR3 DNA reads TGTGCCAGCAGCTTCGGGACAACGGGAACTGAAGCTTTCTTT.

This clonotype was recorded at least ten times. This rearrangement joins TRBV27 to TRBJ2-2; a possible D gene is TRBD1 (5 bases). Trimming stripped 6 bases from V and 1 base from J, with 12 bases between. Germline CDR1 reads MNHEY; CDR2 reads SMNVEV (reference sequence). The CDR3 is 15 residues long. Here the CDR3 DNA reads TGTGCCAGCAGCCCTACTCAGGGGAACACCGGGGAGCTGTTTTTT. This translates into CASSPTQGNTGELFF.

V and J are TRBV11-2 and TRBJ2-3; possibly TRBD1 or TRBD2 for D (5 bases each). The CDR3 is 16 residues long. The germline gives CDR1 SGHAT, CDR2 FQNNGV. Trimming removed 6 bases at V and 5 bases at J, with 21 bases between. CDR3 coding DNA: TGTGCCAGCAGTTTCCATCGGGACCTAGCTGGAGATACGCAGTATTTT. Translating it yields CASSFHRDLAGDTQYF.

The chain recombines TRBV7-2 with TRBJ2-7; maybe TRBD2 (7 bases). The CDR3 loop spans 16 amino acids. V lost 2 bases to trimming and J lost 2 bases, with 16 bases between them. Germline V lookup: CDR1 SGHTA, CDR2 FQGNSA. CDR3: CASSLPLARGPYEQYF. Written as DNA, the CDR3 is TGTGCCAGCAGCTTACCCCTAGCGCGGGGGCCCTACGAGCAGTACTTC.

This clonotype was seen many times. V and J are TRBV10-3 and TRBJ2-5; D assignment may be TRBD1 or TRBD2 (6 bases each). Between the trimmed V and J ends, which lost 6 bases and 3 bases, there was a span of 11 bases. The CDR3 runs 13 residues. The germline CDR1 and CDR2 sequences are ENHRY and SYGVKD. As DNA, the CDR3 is TGTGCCATCAGCGGGGGCACAAAAGAGACCCAGTACTTC. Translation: CAISGGTKETQYF.

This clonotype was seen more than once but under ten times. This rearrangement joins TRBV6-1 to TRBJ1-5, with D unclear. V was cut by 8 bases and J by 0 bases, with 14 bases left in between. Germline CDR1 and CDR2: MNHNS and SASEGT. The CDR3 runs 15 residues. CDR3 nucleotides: TGTGCCAGCCAGGCCGACTTCTATAGCAATCAGCCCCAGCATTTT. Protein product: CASQADFYSNQPQHF.

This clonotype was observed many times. Written as DNA, the CDR3 is TGTGCCAGCAGACCCGACCTGGGGAGCAATCAGCCCCAGCATTTT. Its protein product is CASRPDLGSNQPQHF. V is TRBV6-1 and J is TRBJ1-5; D is uncertain. The V end was cut by 6 bases, the J end by 1 base, with 13 bases between. The CDR3 is 15 residues long. The germline gives CDR1 MNHNS, CDR2 SASEGT.

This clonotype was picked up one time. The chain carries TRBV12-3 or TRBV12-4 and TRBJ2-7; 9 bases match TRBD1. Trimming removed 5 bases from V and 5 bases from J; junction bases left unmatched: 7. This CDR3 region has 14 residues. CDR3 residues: CASSHGQGRHEQYF. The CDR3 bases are TGTGCCAGCAGTCATGGACAGGGGAGGCACGAGCAGTACTTC.

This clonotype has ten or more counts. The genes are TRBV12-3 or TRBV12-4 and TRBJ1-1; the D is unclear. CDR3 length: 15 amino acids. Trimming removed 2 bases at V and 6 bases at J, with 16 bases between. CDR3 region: CASSLIGSDSPEAFF. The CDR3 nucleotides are TGTGCCAGCAGTTTAATCGGGTCTGATAGTCCTGAAGCTTTCTTT.

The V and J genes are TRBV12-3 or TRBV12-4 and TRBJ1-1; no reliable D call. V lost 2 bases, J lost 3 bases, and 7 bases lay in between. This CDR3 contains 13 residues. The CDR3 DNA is TGTGCCAGCAGTTTAAGTCCGGACACTGAAGCTTTCTTT. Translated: CASSLSPDTEAFF.

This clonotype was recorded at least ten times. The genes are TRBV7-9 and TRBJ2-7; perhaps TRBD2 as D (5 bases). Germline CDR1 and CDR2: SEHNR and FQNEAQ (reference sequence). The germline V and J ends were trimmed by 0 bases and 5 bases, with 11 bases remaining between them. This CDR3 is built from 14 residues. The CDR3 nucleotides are TGTGCCAGCAGCTTAGCACAAGAAGCGGACGAGCAGTACTTC. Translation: CASSLAQEADEQYF.

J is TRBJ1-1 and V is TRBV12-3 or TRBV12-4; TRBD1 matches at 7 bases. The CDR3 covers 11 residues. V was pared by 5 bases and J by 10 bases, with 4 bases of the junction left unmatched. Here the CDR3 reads CASSDRVSAFF. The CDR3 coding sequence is TGTGCCAGCAGTGACAGGGTATCAGCTTTCTTT.

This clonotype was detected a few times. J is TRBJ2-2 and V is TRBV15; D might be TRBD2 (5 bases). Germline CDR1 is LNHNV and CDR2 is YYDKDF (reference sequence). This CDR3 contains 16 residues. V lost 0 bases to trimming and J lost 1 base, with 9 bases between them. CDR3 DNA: TGTGCCACCAGCAGAGATCATGCGGGGAACACCGGGGAGCTGTTTTTT. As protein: CATSRDHAGNTGELFF.

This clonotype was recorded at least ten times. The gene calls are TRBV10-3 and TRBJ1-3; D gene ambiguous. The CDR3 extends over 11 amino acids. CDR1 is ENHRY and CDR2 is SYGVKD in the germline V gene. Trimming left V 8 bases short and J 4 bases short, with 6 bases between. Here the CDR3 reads CAILSGNTIYF. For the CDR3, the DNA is TGTGCCATCCTATCGGGAAACACCATATATTTT.

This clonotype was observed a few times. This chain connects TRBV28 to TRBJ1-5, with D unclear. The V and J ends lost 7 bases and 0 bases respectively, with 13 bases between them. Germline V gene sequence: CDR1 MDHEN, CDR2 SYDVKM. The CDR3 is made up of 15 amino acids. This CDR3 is CASTLGRVSNQPQHF. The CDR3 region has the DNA TGTGCCAGCACTCTCGGGAGGGTTAGCAATCAGCCCCAGCATTTT. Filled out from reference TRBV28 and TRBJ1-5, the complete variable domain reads DVKVTQSSRYLVKRTGEKVFLECVQDMDHENMFWYRQDPGLGLRLIYFSYDVKMKEKGDIPEGYSVSREKKERFSLILESASTNQTSMYLCASTLGRVSNQPQHFGDGTRLSIL.

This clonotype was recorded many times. CDR3 bases: TGTGCCACCAGTGAAGGGACAGGGGGCCCATCTGGAAACACCATATATTTT. Residues: CATSEGTGGPSGNTIYF. V and J are TRBV24-1 and TRBJ1-3; 12 bases align to TRBD1. Germline trimming cut 4 bases from V and 1 base from J; bases unmatched to any gene: 4. Germline CDR1 reads KGHDR; CDR2 reads SFDVKD. The CDR3 is 17 residues long.

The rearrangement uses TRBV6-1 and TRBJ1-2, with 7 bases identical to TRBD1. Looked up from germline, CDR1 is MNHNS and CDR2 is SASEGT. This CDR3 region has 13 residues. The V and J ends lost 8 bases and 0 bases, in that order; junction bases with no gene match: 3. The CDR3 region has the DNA TGTGCCAGCTGGGGACAGTCTAACTATGGCTACACCTTC. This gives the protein CASWGQSNYGYTF.

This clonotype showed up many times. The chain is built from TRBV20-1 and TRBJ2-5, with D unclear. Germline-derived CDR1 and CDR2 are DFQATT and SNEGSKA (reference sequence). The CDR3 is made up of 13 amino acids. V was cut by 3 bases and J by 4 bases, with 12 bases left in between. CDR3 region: CSASSRVGETQYF. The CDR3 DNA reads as TGCAGTGCTAGTTCTAGGGTAGGAGAGACCCAGTACTTC.

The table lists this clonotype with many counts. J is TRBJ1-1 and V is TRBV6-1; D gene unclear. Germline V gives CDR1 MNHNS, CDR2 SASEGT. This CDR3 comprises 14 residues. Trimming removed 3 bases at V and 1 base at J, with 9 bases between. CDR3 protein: CASSEYPKNTEAFF. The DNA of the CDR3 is TGTGCCAGCAGTGAGTACCCCAAGAACACTGAAGCTTTCTTT.

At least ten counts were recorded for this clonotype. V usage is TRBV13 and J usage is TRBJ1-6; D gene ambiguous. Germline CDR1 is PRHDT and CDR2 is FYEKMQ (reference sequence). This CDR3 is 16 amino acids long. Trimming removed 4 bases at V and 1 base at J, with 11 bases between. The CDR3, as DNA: TGTGCCAGCAGCTCCCGAACAAGTTCCTATAATTCACCCCTCCACTTT. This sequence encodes CASSSRTSSYNSPLHF.

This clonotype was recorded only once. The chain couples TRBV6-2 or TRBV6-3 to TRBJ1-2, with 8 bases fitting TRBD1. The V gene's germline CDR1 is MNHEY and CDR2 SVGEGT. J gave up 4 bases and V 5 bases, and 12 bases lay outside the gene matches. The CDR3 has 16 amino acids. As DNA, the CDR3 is TGTGCCAGCAGTCCCGACCGCTCAGGGGGCGGCTATGGCTACACCTTC. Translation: CASSPDRSGGGYGYTF.

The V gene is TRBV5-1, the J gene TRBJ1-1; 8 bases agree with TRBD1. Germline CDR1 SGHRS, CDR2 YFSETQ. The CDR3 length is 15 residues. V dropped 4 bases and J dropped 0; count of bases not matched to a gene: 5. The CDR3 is CASSKGQEMNTEAFF. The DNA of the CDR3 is TGCGCCAGCAGCAAGGGACAGGAGATGAACACTGAAGCTTTCTTT.

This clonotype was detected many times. CDR3 sequence: CASSFITGTPSSYEQYF. DNA for the CDR3: TGTGCCAGCAGCTTCATAACCGGGACTCCAAGCTCCTACGAGCAGTACTTC. The rearrangement links TRBV11-1 to TRBJ2-7; TRBD2 is a possible D gene (6 bases). CDR3 length equals 17 residues. Trimming removed 3 bases at V and 0 bases at J, with 18 bases between. Germline CDR1 and CDR2: SGHAT and FQDESV (reference sequence).

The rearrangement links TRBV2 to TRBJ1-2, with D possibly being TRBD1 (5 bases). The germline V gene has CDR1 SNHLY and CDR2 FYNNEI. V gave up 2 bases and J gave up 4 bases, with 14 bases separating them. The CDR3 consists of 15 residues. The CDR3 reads CASSEYMGPTYGYTF. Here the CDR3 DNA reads TGTGCCAGCAGTGAATACATGGGGCCTACCTATGGCTACACCTTC.

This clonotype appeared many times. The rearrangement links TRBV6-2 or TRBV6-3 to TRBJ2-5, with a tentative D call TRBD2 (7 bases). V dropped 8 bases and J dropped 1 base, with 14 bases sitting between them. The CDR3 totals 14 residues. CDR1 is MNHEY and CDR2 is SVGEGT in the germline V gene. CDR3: CASWRRGLQETQYF. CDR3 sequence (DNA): TGTGCCAGCTGGAGGCGGGGGCTCCAAGAGACCCAGTACTTC.

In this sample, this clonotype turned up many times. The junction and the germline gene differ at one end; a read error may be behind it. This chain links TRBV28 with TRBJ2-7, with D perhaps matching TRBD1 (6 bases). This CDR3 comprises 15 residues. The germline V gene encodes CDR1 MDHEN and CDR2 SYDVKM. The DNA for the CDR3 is TGTGCCAGCAGTTCCTCCTCCGGACAGCTCTACGAGCAGTGCTTC. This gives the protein CASSSSSGQLYEQCF.

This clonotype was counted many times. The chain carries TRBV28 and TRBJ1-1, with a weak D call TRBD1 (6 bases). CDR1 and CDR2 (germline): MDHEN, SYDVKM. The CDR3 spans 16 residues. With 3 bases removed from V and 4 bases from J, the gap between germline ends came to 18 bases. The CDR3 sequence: CASSFNYRAGATEAFF. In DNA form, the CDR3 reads TGTGCCAGCAGTTTCAATTATCGGGCAGGGGCCACTGAAGCTTTCTTT.

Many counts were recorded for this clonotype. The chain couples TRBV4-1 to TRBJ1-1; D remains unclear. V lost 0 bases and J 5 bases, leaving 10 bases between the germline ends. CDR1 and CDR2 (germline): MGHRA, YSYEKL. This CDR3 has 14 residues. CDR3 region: CASSQDAWSTEAFF. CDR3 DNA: TGCGCCAGCAGCCAAGATGCGTGGAGTACTGAAGCTTTCTTT.

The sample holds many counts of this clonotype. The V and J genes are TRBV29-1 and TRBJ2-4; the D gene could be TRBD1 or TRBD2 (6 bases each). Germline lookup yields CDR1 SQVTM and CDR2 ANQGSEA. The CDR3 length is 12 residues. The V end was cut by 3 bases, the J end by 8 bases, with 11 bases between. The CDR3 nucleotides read TGCAGCGTTGAGAGGGGGGCTGACATTCAGTACTTC. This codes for CSVERGADIQYF.